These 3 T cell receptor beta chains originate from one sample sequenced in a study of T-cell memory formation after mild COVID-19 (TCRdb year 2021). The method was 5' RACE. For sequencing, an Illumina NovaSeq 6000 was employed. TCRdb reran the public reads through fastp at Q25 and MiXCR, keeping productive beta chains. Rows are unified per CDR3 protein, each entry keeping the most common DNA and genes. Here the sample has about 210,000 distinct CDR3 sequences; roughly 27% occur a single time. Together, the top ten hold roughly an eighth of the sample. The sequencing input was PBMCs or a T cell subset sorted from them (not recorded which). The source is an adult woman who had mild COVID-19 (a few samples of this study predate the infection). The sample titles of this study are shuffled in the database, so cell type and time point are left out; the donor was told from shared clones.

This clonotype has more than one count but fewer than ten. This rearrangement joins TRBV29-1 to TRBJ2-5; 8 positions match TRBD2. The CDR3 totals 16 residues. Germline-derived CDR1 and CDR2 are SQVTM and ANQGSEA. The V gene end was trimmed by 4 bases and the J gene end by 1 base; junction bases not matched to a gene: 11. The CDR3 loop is CSVVNLAGGPQETQYF. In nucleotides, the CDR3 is TGCAGCGTTGTCAATTTGGCGGGAGGACCCCAAGAGACCCAGTACTTC.

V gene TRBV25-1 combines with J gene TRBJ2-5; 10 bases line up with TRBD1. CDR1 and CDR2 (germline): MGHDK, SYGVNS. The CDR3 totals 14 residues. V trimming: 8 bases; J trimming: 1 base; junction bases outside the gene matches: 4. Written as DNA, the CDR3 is TGTGCCAGCGGGACAGGGGCCGTCCAAGAGACCCAGTACTTC. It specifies CASGTGAVQETQYF.

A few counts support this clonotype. The CDR3 sequence is CASSLNGNSADTQYF. The CDR3 coding sequence is TGTGCCAGCAGTTTGAACGGTAACTCCGCAGATACGCAGTATTTT. The chain links TRBV12-3 or TRBV12-4 to TRBJ2-3; D is uncertain. The CDR3 is 15 amino acids. V lost 3 bases and J lost 4, with 14 bases in between.